These T cell receptor beta chains were read from a single sample in a study of T-cell memory formation after mild COVID-19. TCRdb re-called the 5' RACE reads through MiXCR, storing one row per CDR3 protein. The table includes around 300,000 distinct CDR3 sequences, roughly 15% detected once. What was sequenced was PBMCs or a T cell subset sorted from them (not recorded which). Source of these receptors: a young man who had mild COVID-19 (a few samples of this study predate the infection). Cell type and time point are not known. Both conserved end residues are part of each CDR3. The D gene is left open where the match is weak. The size field is filled for only some rows; it gives once, few, many or a size class.

D	V	size	J	DNA	CDR3
.	TRBV2	many	TRBJ2-5	TGTGCCCGCTCGTCGGGCCTAGAAGAGACCCAGTACTTC	CARSSGLEETQYF
.	TRBV5-1	few	TRBJ2-3	TGCGCCAGCAGGCAGGACAGCACAGATACGCAGTATTTT	CASRQDSTDTQYF
.	TRBV7-2	.	TRBJ2-5	TGTGCCAGCAGCTTTATGGGGAGATTGGAGACCCAGTACTTC	CASSFMGRLETQYF
.	TRBV20-1	.	TRBJ2-5	TGCAGTGCCCTCGGGTGGGGCGGAGAGACCCAGTACTTC	CSALGWGGETQYF
TRBD1	TRBV6-6	few	TRBJ1-2	TGTGCCAGCAGACCGCGGACAGGAACCTATGGCTACACCTTC	CASRPRTGTYGYTF
.	TRBV9	.	TRBJ2-3	TGTGCCAGCAGCGGAGATCTGGGCGTCGTAGCAGATACGCAGTATTTT	CASSGDLGVVADTQYF
.	TRBV12-3/TRBV12-4	.	TRBJ2-4	TGTGCCAGCAGTTTTCAGGGGATGCCGGGCATTCAGTACTTC	CASSFQGMPGIQYF
TRBD1	TRBV4-3	.	TRBJ2-7	TGCGCCAGCAGCCAAGGTTCGCAGGGGGCTGGGTACGAGCAGTACTTC	CASSQGSQGAGYEQYF
.	TRBV28	.	TRBJ2-2	TGTGCCAGCACTCGTACCGGGGAGCTGTTTTTT	CASTRTGELFF
.	TRBV12-3/TRBV12-4	.	TRBJ2-2	TGTGCCAGCAGTTTAACCCGGGTTAGCGACACCGGGGAGCTGTTTTTT	CASSLTRVSDTGELFF
.	TRBV13	.	TRBJ2-5	TGTGCCAGCAGCTGGAGCAGCAAAGAGACCCAGTACTTC	CASSWSSKETQYF
TRBD1	TRBV20-1	.	TRBJ1-2	TGCAGTGCTTCCGGACAGGGGAGAGACTATGGCTACACCTTC	CSASGQGRDYGYTF
.	TRBV4-1	.	TRBJ1-5	TGCGCCAGCAGCGGGGGGGGATGGGGCAATCAGCCCCAGCATTTT	CASSGGGWGNQPQHF
.	TRBV12-3/TRBV12-4	.	TRBJ1-5	TGTGCCAGCAGTGGGACACCCTATAGCAATCAGCCCCAGCATTTT	CASSGTPYSNQPQHF
.	TRBV18	few	TRBJ2-1	TGTGCCAGCTCACCACCCTCCACTAGCAATGAGCAGTTCTTC	CASSPPSTSNEQFF
.	TRBV15	few	TRBJ2-2	TGTGCCACCAGCAGAGACAGGGTGGCCGGGGAGCTGTTTTTT	CATSRDRVAGELFF
.	TRBV6-5	few	TRBJ1-2	TGTGCCAGCAGTTACTACGGGGGAGCTGGCTACACCTTC	CASSYYGGAGYTF
.	TRBV7-2	few	TRBJ1-6	TGTGCCAGCGGCCCCTATAATTCACCCCTCCACTTT	CASGPYNSPLHF
.	TRBV11-3	few	TRBJ2-3	TGTGCCAGCAGTCGCGGACAAACAGATACGCAGTATTTT	CASSRGQTDTQYF
TRBD2	TRBV6-5	.	TRBJ2-7	TGTGCCAGCAGCCCGGCGGGGGCCTACGAGCAGTACTTC	CASSPAGAYEQYF
.	TRBV12-3/TRBV12-4	few	TRBJ2-3	TGTGCCACCAGGGAAAAGGGCATGGGAGATACGCAGTATTTT	CATREKGMGDTQYF
.	TRBV11-2	.	TRBJ2-2	TGTGCCAGCAGCTCAGAGGGGTTGCTGAACACCGGGGAGCTGTTTTTT	CASSSEGLLNTGELFF
TRBD1	TRBV27	few	TRBJ1-5	TGTGCCAGCAGCCCCCGATCGGGACAGGGTAGCAATCAGCCCCAGCATTTT	CASSPRSGQGSNQPQHF
TRBD2	TRBV5-1	few	TRBJ2-5	TGCGCCAGCGGAGGACTAGCTGCAGGACAAGAGACCCAGTACTTC	CASGGLAAGQETQYF
.	TRBV12-3/TRBV12-4	few	TRBJ2-3	TGTGCCAGCACCTTAGTGGGGGCTAGCACAGATACGCAGTATTTT	CASTLVGASTDTQYF
.	TRBV29-1	.	TRBJ2-2	TGCAGCGCCGGTCGGGAGTACACCGGGGAGCTGTTTTTT	CSAGREYTGELFF
.	TRBV9	few	TRBJ1-2	TGTGCCAGCAGCGTAGGGGCACTTGGATATGGCTACACCTTC	CASSVGALGYGYTF
TRBD1	TRBV19	few	TRBJ1-5	TGTGCCAGTAGCCCGATAGACAGGGGAAATCAGCCCCAGCATTTT	CASSPIDRGNQPQHF
.	TRBV4-3	many	TRBJ2-7	TGCGCCAGCAGCCAAGATGGACGTGGTCGTGAGCAGTACTTC	CASSQDGRGREQYF
.	TRBV7-6	.	TRBJ2-7	TGTGCCAGCAGCTTAGGTGGGGGACTTAGGGACGAGCAGTACTTC	CASSLGGGLRDEQYF
.	TRBV7-2	.	TRBJ1-3	TGTGCCAGCAGCTTAGTTCAGGGGATAAACACCATATATTTT	CASSLVQGINTIYF
.	TRBV5-5	.	TRBJ2-5	TGTGCCAGCAGCTGGGCCTCTTCGGAGACCCAGTACTTC	CASSWASSETQYF
.	TRBV7-9	few	TRBJ1-3	TGTGCCAGCGAAGGGGTTGGTGGAAACACCATATATTTT	CASEGVGGNTIYF
.	TRBV20-1	.	TRBJ2-3	TGCAGTGCTAGAGATATTACCCTAAATTCCGCAGATACGCAGTATTTT	CSARDITLNSADTQYF
TRBD1	TRBV5-1	few	TRBJ2-3	TGCGCCAGCAGACTGGGACAGGGAGGCACAGATACGCAGTATTTT	CASRLGQGGTDTQYF
TRBD1	TRBV9	.	TRBJ2-5	TGTGCCAGCAGCCGGACAGGGAACCAAGAGACCCAGTACTTC	CASSRTGNQETQYF
TRBD1	TRBV28	many	TRBJ2-3	TGTGCCAGCAGTCCTGGGACAGGGATTGGAGATACGCAGTATTTT	CASSPGTGIGDTQYF
TRBD2	TRBV6-2/TRBV6-3	.	TRBJ2-1	TGTGCCAGCAGAAGACTAGCGGGGGCCTCCTACAATGAGCAGTTCTTC	CASRRLAGASYNEQFF
TRBD2	TRBV2	.	TRBJ2-1	TGTGCCAGCAGTGAAACGGGACTAGCGGGGAGTGAGCAGTTCTTC	CASSETGLAGSEQFF
TRBD1	TRBV4-1	few	TRBJ2-1	TGCGCCAGCAGCCAAGGTTCGGACAGGGGTTACAATGAGCAGTTCTTC	CASSQGSDRGYNEQFF
.	TRBV5-1	many	TRBJ2-5	TGCGCCAGCAGCCTCACTGTGGGAGAGACCCAGTACTTC	CASSLTVGETQYF
TRBD2	TRBV4-2	.	TRBJ2-1	TGTGCCAGCAGCACAGGGGAACTGGGACTAGCGTCGTTCTTC	CASSTGELGLASFF
TRBD1	TRBV20-1	.	TRBJ2-3	TGCAGTTTAGGGACAGGGAGATTAGATACGCAGTATTTT	CSLGTGRLDTQYF
.	TRBV12-3/TRBV12-4	.	TRBJ1-1	TGTGCCAGCAGTTTCATCAGGGAGGTGAACACTGAAGCTTTCTTT	CASSFIREVNTEAFF
.	TRBV6-5	.	TRBJ2-3	TGTGCCAGCAGTTCACTCCAACTTGCCACAGATACGCAGTATTTT	CASSSLQLATDTQYF
.	TRBV7-9	.	TRBJ2-7	TGTGCCAGCAGCCCAACGACAGGATTCGGCGAGCAGTACTTC	CASSPTTGFGEQYF
.	TRBV5-1	.	TRBJ2-1	TGCGCCAGCAGCTGGGGGACCGTATACAATGAGCAGTTCTTC	CASSWGTVYNEQFF
.	TRBV20-1	.	TRBJ2-3	TGCAGTGCTAGCGGGGCAGATACGCAGTATTTT	CSASGADTQYF
TRBD1	TRBV3-1	few	TRBJ2-7	TGTGCCAGCAGGGGGACAGGGGTTCCCCTCGAGCAGTACTTC	CASRGTGVPLEQYF
.	TRBV10-3	.	TRBJ2-2	TGTGCCATCACCTCGATACGGGGAGGAACCGGGGAGCTGTTTTTT	CAITSIRGGTGELFF
.	TRBV5-5	.	TRBJ2-7	TGTGCCAGCAGCTTGGCCGTAGGACCGCAGGGCTACGAGCAGTACTTC	CASSLAVGPQGYEQYF
.	TRBV23-1	.	TRBJ2-5	TGCGCCAGCAGTCATGACAGAGGTGGGGAGACCCAGTACTTC	CASSHDRGGETQYF
.	TRBV30	.	TRBJ1-6	TGTGCCTGGGGGACCTGGGATAATTCACCCCTCCACTTT	CAWGTWDNSPLHF
.	TRBV27	.	TRBJ1-3	TGTGCCACAGGGGACTACTCTGGAAACACCATATATTTT	CATGDYSGNTIYF
TRBD2	TRBV27	.	TRBJ2-7	TGTGCCAGCTCCCCCGCAGCGGGGGACTACGAGCAGTACTTC	CASSPAAGDYEQYF
TRBD2	TRBV4-2	few	TRBJ2-3	TGTGCCAGCAGCCAAAAAGCGGGGGGGATGGCGCAGTATTTT	CASSQKAGGMAQYF
.	TRBV20-1	.	TRBJ2-7	TGCAGTGCCGTACGGGGGAAAGGGGACGAGCAGTACTTC	CSAVRGKGDEQYF